A single sample gave rise to the 25 T cell receptor beta chains below, sequenced in a study of cytomegalovirus exposure and HLA in healthy donors. Amplification used 60 Vbeta primers and 13 Jbeta primers. Method: immunoSEQ multiplex PCR; TCRdb's copy keeps in-frame clones and lacks some. The table has about 140,000 clones, more than 70% seen once; the top ten hold roughly 1.2%. The sequencing sample was made of PBMCs. All receptors come from a male donor in good health and CMV-seropositive.

The chain carries TRBV27 and TRBJ2-7; D call uncertain. There are 11 residues in the CDR3. CDR1 MNHEY and CDR2 SMNVEV come from the germline V gene (reference sequence). The V end lost 5 bases, the J end lost 5 bases, and 7 bases lay between the germline ends. As DNA, the CDR3 is TGTGCCAGCAGTCTTGGCCACGAGCAGTACTTC. This codes for CASSLGHEQYF.

This clone was recorded only once. The V gene is TRBV2, the J gene TRBJ1-6; D gene ambiguous. Germline V gene data show CDR1 as SNHLY and CDR2 as FYNNEI. With 1 base removed from V and 7 bases from J, the gap between germline ends came to 8 bases. This CDR3 contains 14 residues. CDR3: CASSEVVFNSPLHF. DNA for the CDR3: TGTGCCAGCAGTGAAGTCGTATTCAATTCACCCCTCCACTTT.

A single count supports this clone. This chain connects TRBV5-1 to TRBJ2-3; D may be TRBD1 (7 bases). The CDR3 is 19 amino acids. CDR1 and CDR2 from the germline V gene are SGHRS and YFSETQ. The germline V and J ends were trimmed by 0 bases and 1 base, with 21 bases remaining between them. The CDR3 nucleotides are TGCGCCAGCAGCTTGGTAAGAGGGGCAGGGGGGCCTGGCACAGATACGCAGTATTTT. Amino acid sequence: CASSLVRGAGGPGTDTQYF.

This clone was seen only a few times. The chain combines TRBV18 with TRBJ2-1; D is perhaps TRBD2 (6 bases). The germline V and J ends were trimmed by 0 bases and 4 bases, with 10 bases remaining between them. The CDR3 extends over 15 amino acids. Germline V lookup: CDR1 KGHSH, CDR2 LQKENI. This CDR3 is CASSPPGEVYNEQFF. DNA for the CDR3: TGTGCCAGCTCACCACCGGGGGAGGTTTACAATGAGCAGTTCTTC.

The V call is TRBV5-1, the J call TRBJ2-2; 7 bases are shared with TRBD1. V was clipped by 0 bases and J by 2 bases; unmatched bases: 4. The CDR3 extends over 16 amino acids. The germline V gene encodes CDR1 SGHRS and CDR2 YFSETQ. This CDR3 reads CASSLGQGVNTGELFF. CDR3 nucleotides: TGCGCCAGCAGCTTGGGGCAGGGGGTTAACACCGGGGAGCTGTTTTTT. Based on the CDR3 plus reference TRBV5-1 and TRBJ2-2, the full variable domain is KAGVTQTPRYLIKTRGQQVTLSCSPISGHRSVSWYQQTPGQGLQFLFEYFSETQRNKGNFPGRFSGRQFSNSRSEMNVSTLELGDSALYLCASSLGQGVNTGELFFGEGSRLTVL.

The chain has TRBV2 and TRBJ2-3; D is perhaps TRBD2 (5 bases). This CDR3 is built from 14 residues. Trimming took 5 bases from V and 4 from J, leaving 13 bases between them. Germline V gene data show CDR1 as SNHLY and CDR2 as FYNNEI. The CDR3 DNA reads TGTGCCAGCAGTTCGGGGTTATCCGCAGATACGCAGTATTTT. The encoded protein is CASSSGLSADTQYF.

This clone appeared once. The CDR3 region has the DNA TGTGCCAGCAGCTTTTCCTATCGGGTAGCGGGGGGGCCTTTGGAGCAGTTCTTC. This codes for CASSFSYRVAGGPLEQFF. This chain uses TRBV11-2 with TRBJ2-1; 11 bases are a match to TRBD2. The J segment lost 10 bases and the V segment lost 3 bases, leaving 17 bases of the junction unmatched. CDR3 length: 18 amino acids. Germline-derived CDR1 and CDR2 are SGHAT and FQNNGV.

This clone has just a few counts. The V gene is TRBV19, the J gene TRBJ1-3; 7 nucleotides line up with TRBD1. CDR1 and CDR2 from the germline V gene are LNHDA and SQIVND (reference sequence). V shed 1 base, J shed 2 bases, and the junction held 11 bases outside the gene matches. This CDR3 is built from 18 residues. CDR3 sequence reads: CASSIAPVEGAAGNTIYF. The CDR3 bases are TGTGCCAGTAGTATAGCCCCTGTCGAGGGGGCAGCTGGAAACACCATATATTTT.

This rearrangement joins TRBV28 to TRBJ1-4; TRBD1 aligns across 7 bases. V shed 2 bases and J 6 bases; nucleotides not matched to a gene: 6. Germline V CDR1 and CDR2: MDHEN, SYDVKM. This CDR3 is 15 amino acids long. CDR3 sequence (DNA): TGTGCCAGCAGTTTAACGAGGGGGCTTTATGAAAAACTGTTTTTT. It yields the protein CASSLTRGLYEKLFF.

The J gene is TRBJ1-2, the V gene TRBV27; D is ambiguous. Per the germline V gene, CDR1 is MNHEY and CDR2 is SMNVEV (reference sequence). The germline V and J ends were trimmed by 3 bases and 8 bases, with 13 bases remaining between them. The CDR3 runs to 13 residues. CDR3 sequence reads: CASSFMPFAGYTF. The CDR3 region has the DNA TGTGCCAGCAGTTTTATGCCCTTCGCGGGCTACACCTTC.

The chain recombines TRBV6-5 with TRBJ2-5, with 10 bases lining up with TRBD2. Germline CDR1 MNHEY, CDR2 SVGAGI. The CDR3 loop spans 16 amino acids. V shed 1 base and J 1 base; nucleotides not matched to a gene: 3. The CDR3 DNA reads as TGTGCCAGCAGTTACTGGCTAGCGGGGGCCCAAGAGACCCAGTACTTC. Protein sequence: CASSYWLAGAQETQYF.

The chain links TRBV9 to TRBJ2-7, with TRBD2 as a possible D gene (6 bases). Germline lookup yields CDR1 SGDLS and CDR2 YYNGEE. CDR3 length equals 15 residues. V was cut by 4 bases and J by 2 bases, with 16 bases left in between. The CDR3 is CASSPRLGGTYEQYF. The CDR3 coding sequence is TGTGCCAGCAGCCCCCGGTTGGGGGGTACCTACGAGCAGTACTTC.

This clone was recorded only once. The chain is built from TRBV28 and TRBJ2-2, with 9 bases that match TRBD1. CDR1 and CDR2 (germline): MDHEN, SYDVKM. The CDR3 runs to 16 residues. Trimming took 3 bases from V and 8 from J; bases not matched to a gene: 10. For the CDR3, the DNA is TGTGCCAGCAGTTTGAACAGGGGGCTAACGGCTGGGGAGCTGTTTTTT. Translated, it gives CASSLNRGLTAGELFF. The entire variable domain, with the rest obtained from reference TRBV28 and TRBJ2-2, is as follows: DVKVTQSSRYLVKRTGEKVFLECVQDMDHENMFWYRQDPGLGLRLIYFSYDVKMKEKGDIPEGYSVSREKKERFSLILESASTNQTSMYLCASSLNRGLTAGELFFGEGSRLTVL.

The chain links TRBV5-1 to TRBJ1-3; the D gene is possibly TRBD1 (5 bases). The CDR3 is made up of 15 amino acids. The V and J ends lost 4 bases and 7 bases respectively, with 18 bases between them. CDR1 SGHRS and CDR2 YFSETQ come from the germline V gene. The CDR3 reads CASSTSTAPGNTIYF. DNA of the CDR3: TGCGCCAGCAGCACATCGACAGCCCCAGGCAACACCATATATTTT.

This chain uses TRBV19 with TRBJ2-3; 11 nucleotides align to TRBD1. V gave up 6 bases and J gave up 1 base; unmatched junction bases: 12. This CDR3 contains 18 residues. Germline lookup yields CDR1 LNHDA and CDR2 SQIVND (reference sequence). DNA of the CDR3: TGTGCCAGTAGGCCCGGGACAGGGGGGTTTTTGGGCACAGATACGCAGTATTTT. It codes for CASRPGTGGFLGTDTQYF.

This chain uses TRBV7-2 with TRBJ2-1; maybe TRBD1 (6 bases). V gave up 4 bases and J gave up 2 bases, with 12 bases separating them. Germline lookup yields CDR1 SGHTA and CDR2 FQGNSA. This CDR3 is 15 amino acids long. The CDR3, as DNA: TGTGCCAGCAGCTCAGGGGTCGGACCCTACAATGAGCAGTTCTTC. It yields the protein CASSSGVGPYNEQFF.

The V gene is TRBV7-2, the J gene TRBJ2-2, with D possibly being TRBD1 (5 bases). CDR3 length: 15 amino acids. The V and J ends lost 5 bases and 4 bases respectively, with 14 bases between them. CDR1 is SGHTA and CDR2 is FQGNSA in the germline V gene. The DNA for the CDR3 is TGTGCCAGCAGCCTCAGGGCCCGGGCCACCGGGGAGCTGTTTTTT. Translated, it gives CASSLRARATGELFF.

This clone was found once. The chain carries TRBV4-1 and TRBJ2-3, with 11 bases fitting TRBD2. V trimming: 4 bases; J trimming: 7 bases; junction bases outside the gene matches: 7. The germline CDR1 and CDR2 sequences are MGHRA and YSYEKL. CDR3 size: 15 residues. CDR3 sequence reads: CASSLLGTSGNTQYF. CDR3 nucleotides: TGCGCCAGCAGCCTTCTTGGGACTAGCGGAAATACGCAGTATTTT.

This clone is a singleton in its sample. The chain uses TRBV2 and TRBJ1-4, with D uncertain. V was pared by 5 bases and J by 8 bases, with 12 bases between. The CDR3 has 13 amino acids. Germline V gene sequence: CDR1 SNHLY, CDR2 FYNNEI. The CDR3: CASSWTGGEKLFF. CDR3 sequence (DNA): TGTGCCAGCAGTTGGACGGGCGGGGAAAAACTGTTTTTT.

This clone was detected only a few times. The J gene is TRBJ2-5, the V gene TRBV9, with TRBD1 matching over 7 bases. The V gene end was trimmed by 4 bases and the J gene end by 4 bases; junction bases not matched to a gene: 13. The CDR3 runs 16 residues. Germline V CDR1 and CDR2: SGDLS, YYNGEE. In DNA form, the CDR3 reads TGTGCCAGCAGCACTTGGGACAGCGACCAGGTAGAGACCCAGTACTTC. Translation: CASSTWDSDQVETQYF.

This chain links TRBV7-9 with TRBJ2-7, with 8 bases identical to TRBD2. The V gene's germline CDR1 is SEHNR and CDR2 FQNEAQ (reference sequence). This CDR3 contains 13 residues. Trimming removed 5 bases from V and 6 bases from J; junction bases left unmatched: 6. The CDR3 sequence: CASSPTSVGEQYF. For the CDR3, the DNA is TGTGCCAGCAGCCCGACTAGCGTAGGCGAGCAGTACTTC.

The rearrangement joins TRBV2 to TRBJ2-2; D perhaps matches TRBD1 (6 bases). The CDR3 contains 18 residues. CDR1 and CDR2 (germline): SNHLY, FYNNEI. The V gene lost 5 bases and the J gene lost 3 bases, with 22 bases spanning the gap. As DNA, the CDR3 is TGTGCCAGCAGTCAACCCGAGGGGGACCTTTTTGACACCGGGGAGCTGTTTTTT. Translating it yields CASSQPEGDLFDTGELFF. The variable domain in full, with the rest retrieved from reference TRBV2 and TRBJ2-2, is EPEVTQTPSHQVTQMGQEVILRCVPISNHLYFYWYRQILGQKVEFLVSFYNNEISEKSEIFDDQFSVERPDGSNFTLKIRSTKLEDSAMYFCASSQPEGDLFDTGELFFGEGSRLTVL.

The chain is built from TRBV4-2 and TRBJ2-1; 15 bases match TRBD2. V was clipped by 4 bases and J by 8 bases; unmatched bases: 3. The CDR3 is 15 residues long. CDR1 LGHNA and CDR2 YNFKEQ come from the germline V gene. The CDR3 DNA sequence: TGTGCCAGCAGCCGGACTAGCGGGGGGGCCGATGAGCAGTTCTTC. Protein: CASSRTSGGADEQFF.

This clone was recorded only once. The J gene is TRBJ1-2, the V gene TRBV7-9; D might be TRBD1 (5 bases). The V end lost 1 base, the J end lost 3 bases, and 15 bases lay between the germline ends. Per germline, CDR1 SEHNR and CDR2 FQNEAQ (reference sequence). The CDR3 length is 16 residues. The CDR3 DNA is TGTGCCAGCAGCTTAGTGTCAGGGATTGTGGACTATGGCTACACCTTC. As protein: CASSLVSGIVDYGYTF.

The chain links TRBV7-2 to TRBJ2-1, with a weak D call TRBD2 (6 bases). V was cut by 2 bases and J by 6 bases, with 17 bases left in between. CDR1 and CDR2 from the germline V gene are SGHTA and FQGNSA. CDR3 length: 16 residues. The CDR3 region is CASSLPGSTSSNEQFF. DNA of the CDR3: TGTGCCAGCAGCTTACCTGGGTCGACTAGTTCCAATGAGCAGTTCTTC.